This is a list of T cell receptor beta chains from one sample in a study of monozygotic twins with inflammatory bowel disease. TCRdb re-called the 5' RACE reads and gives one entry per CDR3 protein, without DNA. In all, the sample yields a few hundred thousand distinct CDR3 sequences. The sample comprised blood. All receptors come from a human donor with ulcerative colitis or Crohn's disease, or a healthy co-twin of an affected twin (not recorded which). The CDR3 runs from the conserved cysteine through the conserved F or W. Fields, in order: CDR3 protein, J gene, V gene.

CDR3aa: CASSSRGTLSYEQYF
j_gene: TRBJ2-7
v_gene: TRBV28

CDR3aa: CASSLQGQATVNTEAFF
j_gene: TRBJ1-1
v_gene: TRBV5-1

CDR3aa: CSARGLAGVETQFF
j_gene: TRBJ2-5
v_gene: TRBV20-1

CDR3aa: CASSATGTSNEQFF
j_gene: TRBJ2-1
v_gene: TRBV7-8

CDR3aa: CASSLDRGLYEQYF
j_gene: TRBJ2-7
v_gene: TRBV5-1

CDR3aa: CASSSRALWHF
j_gene: TRBJ1-5
v_gene: TRBV11-3

CDR3aa: CSAKSSGTSPGELFF
j_gene: TRBJ2-2
v_gene: TRBV20-1

CDR3aa: CASRGTGIRTDTQYF
j_gene: TRBJ2-3
v_gene: TRBV5-1

CDR3aa: CASSPPGQENQYF
j_gene: TRBJ2-4
v_gene: TRBV18

CDR3aa: CASSSGGGFYTF
j_gene: TRBJ1-2
v_gene: TRBV7-3

CDR3aa: CASRPQGPSTDTQYF
j_gene: TRBJ2-3
v_gene: TRBV5-1

CDR3aa: CASSLMGSGSPLHF
j_gene: TRBJ1-6
v_gene: TRBV7-3

CDR3aa: CASSPGGFVDRTDSNQPQHF
j_gene: TRBJ1-5
v_gene: TRBV12-3/TRBV12-4

CDR3aa: CASSFGLSGADTQYF
j_gene: TRBJ2-3
v_gene: TRBV6-5

CDR3aa: CAWGSGGQPQHF
j_gene: TRBJ1-5
v_gene: TRBV30

CDR3aa: CASRSHSGSGNTIYF
j_gene: TRBJ1-3
v_gene: TRBV25-1

CDR3aa: CASSLVGPPKSVTDTQYF
j_gene: TRBJ2-3
v_gene: TRBV5-1

CDR3aa: CASSQSPPGSIGKNIQYF
j_gene: TRBJ2-4
v_gene: TRBV3-1